This T cell receptor (beta chain) was recovered during a study of post-analysis software for immune sequencing data. Study at large: There were relapsing-remitting, secondary progressive and progressive-relapsing multiple sclerosis among the disease courses included. Whole-study findings and limits: When patients were compared with controls, 4 or 5 TRBV segments were more frequent, TRBV5-6, TRBV5-1 and TRBV20-1 among them. Compared with controls, patients showed significantly lower normalized Chao1 diversity.

Presence of unique molecular identifiers characterized the TCR beta cDNA libraries. TCRdb re-called the PCR reads with MiXCR, one entry per CDR3 protein. The sample has 350,000 to 450,000 distinct CDR3 sequences, less than 35% seen once. CDR3 length: 19 amino acids. Germline trimming cut 2 bases from V and 0 bases from J; bases unmatched to any gene: 15. In germline, CDR1 is DFQATT, CDR2 SNEGSKA (reference sequence). This clonotype was recorded a few times. Its antigen is not known. The rearrangement uses TRBV20-1 and TRBJ2-5; 10 positions match TRBD2. This receptor was obtained from a girl aged 5-17 years with multiple sclerosis. The sequenced material came from blood. The CDR3 is CSARPLVSGGSMYQETQYF. The CDR3 nucleotides are TGCAGTGCTAGACCCTTGGTTAGCGGGGGGTCCATGTACCAAGAGACCCAGTACTTC.